What follows are 30 T cell receptor beta chains derived from one specimen sequenced in a study of radiotherapy plus CTLA-4 blockade in lung cancer. TCRdb keeps only in-frame clones here, not all; method: immunoSEQ multiplex PCR. The sample yields about 38,000 clones, 80% to 90% seen once. Specimen: peripheral blood, collected from a patient treated with radiotherapy plus ipilimumab. The receptors here all came from a human donor with non-small cell lung cancer whose response to radiotherapy plus ipilimumab could not be evaluated.

This chain connects TRBV28 to TRBJ1-2; TRBD1 is a possible D gene (5 bases). Trimming took off 3 bases at V and 2 bases at J, with 16 bases between the two ends. This CDR3 is built from 16 residues. Germline CDR1 and CDR2: MDHEN and SYDVKM. Written as DNA, the CDR3 is TGTGCCAGCAGTTTTGCGGGGGGGTCGGCCAACTATGGCTACACCTTC. As protein: CASSFAGGSANYGYTF.

The J gene is TRBJ2-1, the V gene TRBV11-3; 8 bases line up with TRBD1. With 1 base clipped from V and 8 bases from J, the junction kept 7 bases outside the gene matches. The CDR3 spans 15 residues. Germline CDR1 is SGHNT and CDR2 is YENEEA. The CDR3 region has the DNA TGTGCCAGCAGCTTAGGGACAGGGCGGATCGATGAGCAGTTCTTC. It encodes CASSLGTGRIDEQFF.

The chain uses TRBV7-9 and TRBJ2-5; tentative D call: TRBD1 (7 bases). The better agreement between TRBJ2-7 and the DNA end casts doubt on the J call. This CDR3 has 16 amino acids. Germline CDR1 is SEHNR and CDR2 is FQNEAQ (reference sequence). This CDR3 is CASSSPPEGAVDEQYF. The CDR3 DNA is TGTGCCAGCAGTTCACCGCCGGAGGGGGCCGTAGACGAGCAGTACTTC.

This clone turned up a few times. The rearrangement joins TRBV29-1 to TRBJ1-3; D ambiguous. The CDR3 covers 12 residues. V was cut by 6 bases and J by 7 bases, with 13 bases left in between. Germline assignment: CDR1 SQVTM and CDR2 ANQGSEA. This CDR3 is CSVRSDGNTIYF. The CDR3 DNA sequence: TGCAGCGTCCGTTCTGACGGGAACACCATATATTTT.

The chain has TRBV7-8 and TRBJ2-3, with TRBD2 identical over 7 bases. The CDR3 extends over 18 amino acids. Germline lookup yields CDR1 SGHVS and CDR2 FQNEAQ. With 4 bases clipped from V and 4 bases from J, the junction kept 17 bases outside the gene matches. The CDR3 nucleotides are TGTGCCAGCAGCTGGCTCCCCCTTGGGGGGGTGCAAGCAGATACGCAGTATTTT. This codes for CASSWLPLGGVQADTQYF.

V and J are TRBV28 and TRBJ2-1; 8 nucleotides agree with TRBD1. There are 14 residues in the CDR3. Per the germline V gene, CDR1 is MDHEN and CDR2 is SYDVKM. V lost 5 bases, J lost 4 bases, and 4 bases stayed unmatched. This CDR3 is CASSPGQGYNEQFF. CDR3 in DNA: TGTGCCAGCAGTCCCGGACAGGGTTACAATGAGCAGTTCTTC.

This clone occurred a few times. The chain combines TRBV7-9 with TRBJ1-4, with D perhaps matching TRBD1 (6 bases). The CDR3 length is 16 residues. V shed 2 bases and J shed 4 bases, with 14 bases lying between them. Germline lookup yields CDR1 SEHNR and CDR2 FQNEAQ (reference sequence). CDR3: CASSLFPDRLNEKLFF. DNA of the CDR3: TGTGCCAGCAGCTTATTCCCCGACAGGCTTAATGAAAAACTGTTTTTT.

The V and J genes are TRBV6-6 and TRBJ2-6; D remains unclear. The length of the CDR3 is 16 residues. The V gene lost 10 bases and the J gene lost 0 bases, with 16 bases spanning the gap. CDR1 and CDR2 (germline): MNHNY, SVGAGI (reference sequence). The CDR3 bases are TGTGCCAACTCCGCAGGTGCGAGCTCTGGGGCCAACGTCCTGACTTTC. It encodes CANSAGASSGANVLTF.

The V and J genes are TRBV6-1 and TRBJ2-2, with 9 positions matching TRBD1. CDR3 length: 15 amino acids. V lost 6 bases to trimming and J lost 3 bases; unmatched junction nucleotides: 5. CDR1 and CDR2 (germline): MNHNS, SASEGT. The CDR3 DNA reads as TGTGCCAGCAGCGGAACAGGGGGCCACACCGGGGAGCTGTTTTTT. This gives the protein CASSGTGGHTGELFF.

This chain uses TRBV5-1 with TRBJ1-1, with D maybe TRBD1 (6 bases). Trimming took off 4 bases at V and 4 bases at J, with 14 bases between the two ends. The germline gives CDR1 SGHRS, CDR2 YFSETQ. CDR3 length: 14 amino acids. CDR3 loop: CASSRTTGTTEAFF. CDR3 sequence (DNA): TGCGCCAGCAGCAGAACCACAGGGACCACTGAAGCTTTCTTT.

The CDR3: CATRGPNIQYF. CDR3 in DNA: TGTGCCACCAGGGGGCCGAACATTCAGTACTTC. The chain uses TRBV28 and TRBJ2-4, with 8 nucleotides matching TRBD1. V lost 10 bases and J lost 7; bases outside the gene matches: 3. The CDR3 length is 11 residues. Germline loops: CDR1 MDHEN, CDR2 SYDVKM.

A note on this clone: At one of its ends the junction is not consistent with the germline gene, which may arise from a read error. The chain employs TRBV5-1 and TRBJ2-2, with TRBD2 matching 15 bases. This CDR3 is 15 amino acids long. Germline assignment: CDR1 SGHRS and CDR2 YFSETQ. In nucleotides, the CDR3 is TGCGCCAGCAGCGGACTAGCGGGAGGGAACCGGGGAGCTGTTTTT. Residues: CASSGLAGGNRGAVF.

This chain connects TRBV10-2 to TRBJ2-3; D is unresolved. Germline assignment: CDR1 WSHSY and CDR2 SAAADI. This CDR3 has 12 amino acids. Trimming pared 2 bases from V and 11 bases from J, leaving 11 bases between. CDR3 in amino acids: CASSETTSGQYF. The CDR3 nucleotides read TGCGCCAGCAGTGAGACCACCTCAGGGCAGTATTTT.

This clone was recorded only once. This may be a read error, as it is one base from a much larger clone. Other nucleotide sequences in the sample specify the same CDR3. V is TRBV5-6 and J is TRBJ1-2; no firm D call. Per the germline V gene, CDR1 is SGHDT and CDR2 is YYEEEE. This CDR3 has 15 residues. V dropped 4 bases and J dropped 3 bases, with 16 bases sitting between them. The CDR3 nucleotides are TGTGCCAGCAGCCTGGTCTCGCCCTCGGACTATGGCTACACCTTC. Its translation: CASSLVSPSDYGYTF.

The V gene is TRBV2, the J gene TRBJ2-1; 14 bases line up with TRBD2. After removal of 6 bases from V and 6 bases from J, the junction contained 4 bases not matched to a gene. CDR3 length: 15 residues. Germline V lookup: CDR1 SNHLY, CDR2 FYNNEI. The CDR3 loop reads CASSKTSGGANEQFF. The DNA for the CDR3 is TGTGCCAGCAGCAAGACTAGCGGGGGGGCCAATGAGCAGTTCTTC. Supplemented by reference TRBV2 and TRBJ2-1, the full variable domain reads EPEVTQTPSHQVTQMGQEVILRCVPISNHLYFYWYRQILGQKVEFLVSFYNNEISEKSEIFDDQFSVERPDGSNFTLKIRSTKLEDSAMYFCASSKTSGGANEQFFGPGTRLTVL.

V is TRBV18 and J is TRBJ2-5; 10 nucleotides agree with TRBD1. The better agreement between TRBJ2-7 and the DNA end casts doubt on the J call. Germline V gene data show CDR1 as KGHSH and CDR2 as LQKENI. The CDR3 consists of 18 residues. The CDR3 DNA sequence: TGTGCCAGCTCACCACCTCCGGGACAGGGGTCAAAGAACTACGAGCAGTACTTC. Amino acid sequence: CASSPPPGQGSKNYEQYF.

The CDR3 region is CASRSGRAGTGELFF. CDR3 nucleotide sequence: TGTGCCAGCCGCAGCGGGAGGGCGGGAACCGGGGAGCTGTTTTTT. The V and J genes are TRBV6-1 and TRBJ2-2; TRBD2 matches 10 bases. Germline values: CDR1 MNHNS, CDR2 SASEGT. With V trimmed by 8 bases and J by 5 bases, 8 bases remained unmatched. This CDR3 is built from 15 residues.

The CDR3 reads CASSPWTGTDTQYF. The CDR3 nucleotides are TGTGCCAGCAGCCCATGGACAGGGACAGATACGCAGTATTTT. The chain uses TRBV7-2 and TRBJ2-3, with 8 nucleotides matching TRBD1. The CDR3 runs 14 residues. The germline CDR1 and CDR2 sequences are SGHTA and FQGNSA. V shed 5 bases, J shed 3 bases, and the junction held 4 bases outside the gene matches. Together with reference TRBV7-2 and TRBJ2-3, the CDR3 gives the full variable domain: GAGVSQSPSNKVTEKGKDVELRCDPISGHTALYWYRQSLGQGLEFLIYFQGNSAPDKSGLPSDRFSAERTGGSVSTLTIQRTQQEDSAVYLCASSPWTGTDTQYFGPGTRLTVL.

The rearrangement uses TRBV4-3 and TRBJ2-7; 8 nucleotides agree with TRBD1. CDR3 length: 15 amino acids. The germline V gene encodes CDR1 LGHNA and CDR2 YSLEER. J was trimmed by 4 bases and V by 1 base; bases with no gene match: 6. CDR3 sequence reads: CASSQAPDRGYEQYF. The CDR3 coding sequence is TGCGCCAGCAGCCAAGCCCCCGACAGGGGATACGAGCAGTACTTC.

CDR3 residues: CASSPAGGQINEKLFF. The CDR3 nucleotides read TGTGCCAGCAGCCCAGCCGGGGGGCAGATTAATGAAAAACTGTTTTTT. V usage is TRBV4-2 and J usage is TRBJ1-4; D is possibly TRBD1 (6 bases). V dropped 4 bases and J dropped 4 bases, with 16 bases sitting between them. This CDR3 is 16 amino acids long. CDR1 and CDR2 from the germline V gene are LGHNA and YNFKEQ.

The rearrangement links TRBV7-9 to TRBJ1-5; D is unclear. Looked up from germline, CDR1 is SEHNR and CDR2 is FQNEAQ (reference sequence). There are 14 residues in the CDR3. V was shortened by 4 bases and J by 6 bases, with 13 bases between the two germline ends. CDR3 nucleotide sequence: TGTGCCAGCAGCTCGCCGGGGTTGGTTCAGCCCCAGCATTTT. Encoded protein: CASSSPGLVQPQHF.

V and J are TRBV28 and TRBJ2-7, with TRBD1 as a possible D gene (6 bases). V was trimmed by 6 bases and J by 7 bases, leaving 13 bases between them. Per germline, CDR1 MDHEN and CDR2 SYDVKM. CDR3 length equals 12 residues. The CDR3 region is CASRVWGREQYF. The CDR3 DNA follows: TGTGCCAGCAGGGTATGGGGGCGGGAGCAGTACTTC.

This sequence joins TRBV28 and TRBJ2-7; 10 bases fit TRBD1. V lost 2 bases, J lost 5 bases, and 9 bases stayed unmatched. This CDR3 spans 16 amino acids. From germline, CDR1 is MDHEN and CDR2 SYDVKM. The CDR3 region is CASSLAPGTGVNEQYF. The CDR3 DNA reads TGTGCCAGCAGTTTAGCTCCCGGGACAGGGGTCAACGAGCAGTACTTC. Drawing the rest from reference TRBV28 and TRBJ2-7, the complete variable domain is DVKVTQSSRYLVKRTGEKVFLECVQDMDHENMFWYRQDPGLGLRLIYFSYDVKMKEKGDIPEGYSVSREKKERFSLILESASTNQTSMYLCASSLAPGTGVNEQYFGPGTRLTVT.

This chain connects TRBV9 to TRBJ2-2; TRBD2 matches at 16 bases. CDR3 length: 17 residues. V was clipped by 4 bases and J by 4 bases; unmatched bases: 4. The germline gives CDR1 SGDLS, CDR2 YYNGEE. The CDR3 loop reads CASSPGTSGRGTGELFF. The CDR3, as DNA: TGTGCCAGCAGCCCCGGGACTAGCGGGAGGGGCACCGGGGAGCTGTTTTTT.

The chain couples TRBV29-1 to TRBJ1-1; maybe TRBD1 (6 bases). Germline-derived CDR1 and CDR2 are SQVTM and ANQGSEA. The length of the CDR3 is 15 residues. V lost 4 bases to trimming and J lost 4 bases, with 19 bases between them. CDR3 sequence (DNA): TGCAGCGTTGCGAGCACAGGGCTAAGCGTCACTGAAGCTTTCTTT. Amino acids: CSVASTGLSVTEAFF.

This clone was counted a few times. CDR3 bases: TGTGCCAGCAATCCGGGCCTAGCGGACACCGGGGAGCTGTTTTTT. Translated: CASNPGLADTGELFF. This sequence joins TRBV28 and TRBJ2-2; 7 nucleotides match TRBD2. The CDR3 extends over 15 amino acids. The V segment lost 7 bases and the J segment 3 bases; nucleotides outside the gene matches: 8. The germline CDR1 and CDR2 sequences are MDHEN and SYDVKM.

The chain employs TRBV7-9 and TRBJ2-2; 8 bases are shared with TRBD2. The CDR3 totals 14 residues. V shed 8 bases and J 2 bases; nucleotides not matched to a gene: 4. Germline CDR1 SEHNR, CDR2 FQNEAQ (reference sequence). The CDR3 protein is CASRGGLNTGELFF. The DNA of the CDR3 is TGTGCCAGCCGGGGGGGCCTAAACACCGGGGAGCTGTTTTTT.

In this sample, this clone turned up a few times. The chain links TRBV1 to TRBJ1-5. TRBV1 is designated a pseudogene. The CDR3 has 16 residues. Written as DNA, the CDR3 is TGCACCAGCAGCGACGGAGGGCAGGGATGCAATCAGCCCCAGCATTTT. Protein sequence: CTSSDGGQGCNQPQHF.

The V gene is TRBV2, the J gene TRBJ2-7, with TRBD1 as a possible D gene (5 bases). This CDR3 has 12 residues. Looked up from germline, CDR1 is SNHLY and CDR2 is FYNNEI. V lost 8 bases, J lost 2 bases, and 10 bases lay in between. The CDR3 spells CASRQLAYEQYF. In nucleotides, the CDR3 is TGTGCCAGCCGACAGCTGGCCTACGAGCAGTACTTC. The complete variable domain, with remaining parts taken from reference TRBV2 and TRBJ2-7, reads EPEVTQTPSHQVTQMGQEVILRCVPISNHLYFYWYRQILGQKVEFLVSFYNNEISEKSEIFDDQFSVERPDGSNFTLKIRSTKLEDSAMYFCASRQLAYEQYFGPGTRLTVT.

The chain links TRBV6-4 to TRBJ1-4; D is perhaps TRBD1 (6 bases). Trimming removed 6 bases from V and 10 bases from J, with 9 bases in between. CDR3 length: 11 residues. Germline values: CDR1 MRHNA, CDR2 SNTAGT. CDR3 DNA: TGTGCCAGCAGCCAAGGGGGAAAACTGTTTTTT. Translation gives CASSQGGKLFF.